A single count supports the clone carrying this T cell receptor beta chain. The assay used was immunoSEQ (version v3.0), run at survey level. Data came from immunoSEQ multiplex PCR; TCRdb stores just in-frame clones and leaves some out. The table lists roughly 30,000 clones, roughly nine tenths of them singletons. The data derive from a study of long-term antiretroviral therapy in people with HIV. Germline trimming cut 5 bases from V and 1 base from J; bases unmatched to any gene: 7. CDR1 and CDR2 from the germline V gene are SGHRS and YFSETQ. This CDR3 has 15 amino acids. The sequences come from unsorted PBMCs, collected 3.1 years after starting antiretroviral therapy. The genes are TRBV5-1 and TRBJ2-7, with 9 bases matching TRBD1. The sequence was obtained from a man aged 18 to 30 with HIV. The DNA of the CDR3 is TGCGCCAGCAGATCAGCCGGGACAGGGTCCTACGAGCAGTACTTC. Its protein product is CASRSAGTGSYEQYF.